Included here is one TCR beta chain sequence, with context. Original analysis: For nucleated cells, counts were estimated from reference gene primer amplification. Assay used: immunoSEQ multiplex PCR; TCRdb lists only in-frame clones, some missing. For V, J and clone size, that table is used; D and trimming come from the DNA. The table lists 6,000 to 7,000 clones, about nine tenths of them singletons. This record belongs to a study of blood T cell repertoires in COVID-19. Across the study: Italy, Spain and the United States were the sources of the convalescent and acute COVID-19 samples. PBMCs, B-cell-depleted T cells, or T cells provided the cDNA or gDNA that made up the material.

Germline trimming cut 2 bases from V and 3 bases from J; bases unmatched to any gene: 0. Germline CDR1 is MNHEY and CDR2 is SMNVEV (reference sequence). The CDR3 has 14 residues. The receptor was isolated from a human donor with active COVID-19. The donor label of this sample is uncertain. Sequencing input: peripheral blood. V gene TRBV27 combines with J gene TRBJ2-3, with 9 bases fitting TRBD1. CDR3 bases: TGTGCCAGCAGTTTAGACAGGGGGACAGATACGCAGTATTTT. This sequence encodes CASSLDRGTDTQYF.